This TCR beta chain derives from a study of blood T cell repertoires in COVID-19. Study in general: Samples of COVID-19 (acute and convalescent) were obtained from the United States, Italy and Spain. Sources were T cells, B-cell-depleted T cells, or PBMCs; the material itself was cDNA or gDNA.

Seattle enrolled patients during active infection and tracked them longitudinally. CDR1 and CDR2 from the germline V gene are LNHDA and SQIVND (reference sequence). This CDR3 spans 13 amino acids. V shed 5 bases, J shed 4 bases, and the junction held 4 bases outside the gene matches. In the original workflow: It was from reference gene primer amplification that nucleated cell counts were estimated. Data came from immunoSEQ multiplex PCR; TCRdb stores just in-frame clones and leaves some out. V and J calls plus clone size are reproduced from that table; the DNA served to infer D and trimming. The sample contains around 270,000 clones, approximately 85% of which appear only once.

The clonotype was recovered from a human donor with COVID-19, enrolled during active disease. The donor label of this sample is uncertain. The sample taken for sequencing was peripheral blood. This chain connects TRBV19 to TRBJ1-1; TRBD1 aligns across 7 bases. CDR3 in DNA: TGTGCCAGTAGTGCACAGGGGCCCACTGAAGCTTTCTTT. Amino acids: CASSAQGPTEAFF.